The 19 T cell receptor beta chains reported below all come from one sample, sequenced in a study of blood T cells in healthy people across ages. Through a sample-barcoded 5' primer and a J-beta primer mix, a second PCR was run for about 7 to 12 cycles. TCRdb reanalysed the 5' RACE reads using MiXCR and keeps one entry per CDR3 protein. In the table there are about 1.4 million distinct CDR3 sequences, roughly 59% of which are singletons. Sequenced material: blood. These receptors came from a man aged 18 to 30 in good health.

The chain couples TRBV4-2 to TRBJ1-2; tentative D call: TRBD1 (6 bases). In germline, CDR1 is LGHNA, CDR2 YNFKEQ. V shed 3 bases and J shed 7 bases, with 15 bases lying between them. The CDR3 sequence is 14 residues long. The CDR3 spells CASSHPGGPPGYTF. CDR3 DNA: TGTGCCAGCAGCCACCCCGGGGGGCCTCCTGGCTACACCTTC.

This rearrangement joins TRBV9 to TRBJ2-7; TRBD2 agrees at 10 bases. CDR3 length: 17 amino acids. Trimming at V came to 0 bases and at J to 3 bases, leaving 9 bases not matched to a gene. The V gene's germline CDR1 is SGDLS and CDR2 YYNGEE. As DNA, the CDR3 is TGTGCCAGCAGCGTAGATGCTAGCGGGGGATCACGCTACGAGCAGTACTTC. Translation: CASSVDASGGSRYEQYF.

This clonotype has a count of ten or more. The V and J genes are TRBV10-3 and TRBJ2-3; 12 bases match TRBD2. Trimming at V came to 2 bases and at J to 0 bases, leaving 9 bases not matched to a gene. The CDR3 contains 19 residues. Germline-derived CDR1 and CDR2 are ENHRY and SYGVKD. CDR3 loop: CAISEPTRLAGDSTDTQYF. CDR3 nucleotide sequence: TGTGCCATCAGTGAGCCAACCCGACTAGCGGGAGATAGCACAGATACGCAGTATTTT.

This clonotype has only a few counts. The chain combines TRBV15 with TRBJ2-3; tentatively, D is TRBD1 or TRBD2 (5 bases each). This CDR3 region has 15 residues. Germline values: CDR1 LNHNV, CDR2 YYDKDF (reference sequence). The V end lost 1 base, the J end lost 4 bases, and 12 bases lay between the germline ends. CDR3 in DNA: TGTGCCACCAGCAGAGTTCGCGAGGGGCCAGATACGCAGTATTTT. It translates to CATSRVREGPDTQYF.

V usage is TRBV29-1 and J usage is TRBJ1-2; D possibly corresponds to TRBD1 (6 bases). The V end lost 7 bases, the J end lost 4 bases, and 13 bases lay between the germline ends. The germline gives CDR1 SQVTM, CDR2 ANQGSEA. The CDR3 consists of 12 residues. The CDR3 DNA reads TGCAGCGGGGGAGAGGGGGGCTATGGCTACACCTTC. It encodes CSGGEGGYGYTF. The variable domain in full, with the rest retrieved from reference TRBV29-1 and TRBJ1-2, is SAVISQKPSRDICQRGTSLTIQCQVDSQVTMMFWYRQQPGQSLTLIATANQGSEATYESGFVIDKFPISRPNLTFSTLTVSNMSPEDSSIYLCSGGEGGYGYTFGSGTRLTVV.

This clonotype was seen only a few times. A read error may explain this, as a much larger clone is one base away. The chain recombines TRBV20-1 with TRBJ2-1, with TRBD2 identical over 8 bases. The CDR3 has 14 amino acids. The V gene end was trimmed by 3 bases and the J gene end by 6 bases; junction bases not matched to a gene: 7. Germline assignment: CDR1 DFQATT and CDR2 SNEGSKA (reference sequence). The CDR3 DNA follows: TGCAGTGCTAGCGCCGGGCTAGCGGGCAATGAGCAGTTCTTC. As protein: CSASAGLAGNEQFF.

J is TRBJ2-1 and V is TRBV21-1; the table calls TRBD2, which could not be checked here. TRBV21-1 corresponds to a pseudogene. The CDR3 is 15 residues long. This CDR3 reads CASSRESGTPREQFF. In DNA, the CDR3 is TGTGCCAGCAGCAGAGAAAGCGGGACCCCGCGGGAGCAGTTCTTC.

The chain recombines TRBV3-1 with TRBJ1-1; D may be TRBD1 (5 bases). Germline lookup yields CDR1 LGHDT and CDR2 YNNKEL (reference sequence). This CDR3 spans 15 amino acids. Trimming removed 6 bases from V and 7 bases from J, with 21 bases in between. DNA of the CDR3: TGTGCCAGCAGTCCTTATCCGGGGGATTGGGGTGAAGCTTTCTTT. It is translated as CASSPYPGDWGEAFF.

J is TRBJ2-3 and V is TRBV25-1; D not resolved. Germline V lookup: CDR1 MGHDK, CDR2 SYGVNS. The germline V and J ends were trimmed by 0 bases and 2 bases, with 6 bases remaining between them. CDR3 size: 14 residues. The CDR3 is CASSEYKVTDTQYF. The CDR3 coding sequence is TGTGCCAGCAGTGAATATAAGGTCACAGATACGCAGTATTTT.

This clonotype was recorded a few times. The V call is TRBV28, the J call TRBJ2-7; TRBD1 matches 9 bases. Looked up from germline, CDR1 is MDHEN and CDR2 is SYDVKM. The CDR3 has 17 amino acids. V dropped 2 bases and J dropped 5; count of bases not matched to a gene: 13. In nucleotides, the CDR3 is TGTGCCAGCAGTTTAGACCCCGTGGGACAGGGTAGGGACGAGCAGTACTTC. It specifies CASSLDPVGQGRDEQYF. Complete variable domain (other parts from reference TRBV28 and TRBJ2-7): DVKVTQSSRYLVKRTGEKVFLECVQDMDHENMFWYRQDPGLGLRLIYFSYDVKMKEKGDIPEGYSVSREKKERFSLILESASTNQTSMYLCASSLDPVGQGRDEQYFGPGTRLTVT.

The rearrangement joins TRBV29-1 to TRBJ1-4; D gene ambiguous. CDR3 length: 13 amino acids. In germline, CDR1 is SQVTM, CDR2 ANQGSEA. With 3 bases removed from V and 4 bases from J, the gap between germline ends came to 9 bases. The CDR3 DNA follows: TGCAGCGTTGATGGGCCCGATAATGAAAAACTGTTTTTT. Its translation: CSVDGPDNEKLFF.

The genes are TRBV5-1 and TRBJ1-2; TRBD1 matches 9 bases. The CDR3 has 16 amino acids. CDR1 SGHRS and CDR2 YFSETQ come from the germline V gene. After removal of 1 base from V and 4 bases from J, the junction contained 8 bases not matched to a gene. As DNA, the CDR3 is TGCGCCAGCAGCTTGTCATTCCGGGACAGGGTCTATGGCTACACCTTC. This sequence encodes CASSLSFRDRVYGYTF. The variable domain in full, completed from reference TRBV5-1 and TRBJ1-2, reads KAGVTQTPRYLIKTRGQQVTLSCSPISGHRSVSWYQQTPGQGLQFLFEYFSETQRNKGNFPGRFSGRQFSNSRSEMNVSTLELGDSALYLCASSLSFRDRVYGYTFGSGTRLTVV.

The rearrangement joins TRBV7-2 to TRBJ1-5; D is undetermined. The length of the CDR3 is 14 residues. Germline V gene data show CDR1 as SGHTA and CDR2 as FQGNSA. The ends were cut back, 7 bases at V and 3 bases at J, with 13 bases in the middle. The CDR3 sequence: CASTTDPYNQPQHF. The DNA for the CDR3 is TGTGCCAGCACCACAGACCCTTACAATCAGCCCCAGCATTTT.

This clonotype was found a few times. V is TRBV12-3 or TRBV12-4 and J is TRBJ2-7; D gene unclear. The CDR3 sequence is 18 residues long. Trimming took off 6 bases at V and 2 bases at J, with 26 bases between the two ends. For the CDR3, the DNA is TGTGCCAGCAGCTTGGACCCTTGGGCACAGCAATCCCCCTACGAGCAGTACTTC. Translated, it gives CASSLDPWAQQSPYEQYF.

The V and J genes are TRBV7-9 and TRBJ1-2; unclear D gene. This CDR3 region has 13 residues. Deletions cut 5 bases from V and 4 bases from J, with 11 bases between. Germline V lookup: CDR1 SEHNR, CDR2 FQNEAQ (reference sequence). CDR3 protein: CASSATESYGYTF. DNA for the CDR3: TGTGCCAGCAGCGCTACAGAGAGCTATGGCTACACCTTC.

This sequence joins TRBV4-1 and TRBJ2-1; no definite D call. The CDR3 spans 16 residues. Germline CDR1 is MGHRA and CDR2 is YSYEKL. The V end lost 1 base, the J end lost 5 bases, and 15 bases lay between the germline ends. The CDR3 is CASSQADPAYHNEQFF. The CDR3 nucleotides read TGCGCCAGCAGCCAAGCGGACCCCGCCTACCACAATGAGCAGTTCTTC.

This chain joins TRBV27 and TRBJ2-7; the D is unclear. Between the trimmed V and J ends, which lost 6 bases and 2 bases, there was a span of 14 bases. Looked up from germline, CDR1 is MNHEY and CDR2 is SMNVEV (reference sequence). This CDR3 has 14 amino acids. The CDR3 DNA reads as TGTGCCAGCAGCCGTGCTTTGGAGCCCTACGAGCAGTACTTC. Translated: CASSRALEPYEQYF.

The chain uses TRBV6-6 and TRBJ2-7; 7 bases match TRBD1. This CDR3 is built from 12 residues. Germline V gene sequence: CDR1 MNHNY, CDR2 SVGAGI (reference sequence). V lost 5 bases, J lost 7 bases, and 5 bases stayed unmatched. The CDR3 spells CASSPWTGEQYF. The CDR3 coding sequence is TGTGCCAGCAGTCCCTGGACAGGAGAGCAGTACTTC.

V gene TRBV28 combines with J gene TRBJ2-4; D ambiguous. The end of the DNA fits TRBJ2-5 better, so the J call may be wrong. This CDR3 is built from 11 residues. Per the germline V gene, CDR1 is MDHEN and CDR2 is SYDVKM. In DNA, the CDR3 is TGTGCCAGCAGTCCACACGAGACCCAGTACTTC. Translation: CASSPHETQYF.